The following is a TCR beta chain sequence with its context. What it binds is unknown. The data originate from a study of CD8 T cells in Susac syndrome. Study-wide results and caveats: The study conceded that its TCR sequencing and HLA analysis involved relatively few individuals.

The CDR3 covers 15 residues. Trimming took 5 bases from V and 8 from J; bases not matched to a gene: 11. Germline V gives CDR1 SEHNR, CDR2 FQNEAQ (reference sequence). A quantity of about 0.5 to 1 ug RNA underwent reverse transcription using random hexamers. A multiplex approach, immunoSEQ multiplex PCR, amplified TCR beta CDR3 across 54 Vbeta and 13 Jbeta. TCRdb reprocessed the immunoSEQ multiplex PCR reads via MiXCR and lists one record per CDR3 protein. The table lists some 130,000 distinct CDR3 sequences, more than 85% of them singletons. The specimen sequenced was CD8+ T cells from PBMCs. The TCR comes from a human donor with Susac syndrome. The chain employs TRBV7-9 and TRBJ1-2; TRBD1 matches 10 bases. CDR3 loop: CASSLRDRGIRGYTF. The CDR3 DNA follows: TGTGCCAGCAGCCTTCGGGACAGGGGTATAAGGGGCTACACCTTC.